This paragraph reports one T cell receptor beta chain. This entry is derived from a study of T cell responses to AZD1222 COVID-19 vaccine. The CDR3 has 13 residues. The J segment lost 4 bases and the V segment lost 5 bases, leaving 3 bases of the junction unmatched. Germline values: CDR1 LNHDA, CDR2 SQIVND (reference sequence). The table came from immunoSEQ multiplex PCR; TCRdb's copy has only in-frame clones and leaves some out. The data contain more than 90,000 clones, less than 95% of them singletons. The TCR comes from an adult in good health. The source material was peripheral blood, sampled on day 0 of AZD1222 vaccination. The chain joins TRBV19 to TRBJ2-3, with 7 bases matching TRBD1. CDR3 residues: CASSDRVADTQYF. For the CDR3, the DNA is TGTGCCAGTAGTGACAGGGTGGCAGATACGCAGTATTTT.